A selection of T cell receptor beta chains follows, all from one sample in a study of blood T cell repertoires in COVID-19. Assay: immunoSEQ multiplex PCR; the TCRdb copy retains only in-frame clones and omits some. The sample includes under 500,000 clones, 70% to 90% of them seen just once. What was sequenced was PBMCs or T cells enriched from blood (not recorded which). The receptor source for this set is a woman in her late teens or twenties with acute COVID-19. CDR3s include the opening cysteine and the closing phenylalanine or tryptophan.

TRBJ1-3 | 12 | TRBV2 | CASSEIGNTIYF
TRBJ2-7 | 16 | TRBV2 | CASSEAVGQNSYEQYF
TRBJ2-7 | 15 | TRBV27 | CASAKPGAPWEEQYF
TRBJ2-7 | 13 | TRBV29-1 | CSVEGTGGDEQYF
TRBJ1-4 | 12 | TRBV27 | CASSLRGEKLFF
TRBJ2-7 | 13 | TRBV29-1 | CSVDRGHSGEQYF
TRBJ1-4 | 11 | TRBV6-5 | CASSHNEKLFF
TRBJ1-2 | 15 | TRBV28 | CASSLFALGGESYTF
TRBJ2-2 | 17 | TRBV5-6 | CASSLVYIREGTGELFF
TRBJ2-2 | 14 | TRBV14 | CASSQDTRVRELFF
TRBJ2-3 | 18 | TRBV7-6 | CASSLASLSSGGADTQYF
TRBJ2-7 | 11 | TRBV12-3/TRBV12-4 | CASSFGQQVYF
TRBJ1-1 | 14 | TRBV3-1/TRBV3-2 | CASSQGLRGTEAFF
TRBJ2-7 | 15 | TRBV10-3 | CAISSSSGAAYEQYF
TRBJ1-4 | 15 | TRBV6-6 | CASSVLTGTAEKLFF
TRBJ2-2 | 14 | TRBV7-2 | CASSRTGTTGELFF
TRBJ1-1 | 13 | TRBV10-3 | CAIRPGSNTEAFF
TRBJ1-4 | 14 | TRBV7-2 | CASSPGLKRGKLFF
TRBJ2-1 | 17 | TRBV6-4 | CASSDRGTGEGYNEQFF
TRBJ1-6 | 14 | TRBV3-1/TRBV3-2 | CASSQEIQASPLHF
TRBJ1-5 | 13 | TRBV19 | CASHTNRNQPQHF
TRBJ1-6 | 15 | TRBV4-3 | CASSQTGTANSPLHF
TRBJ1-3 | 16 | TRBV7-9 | CASSSGGTASGNTIYF
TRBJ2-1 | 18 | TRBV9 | CASSVSSGGPSSYNEQFF
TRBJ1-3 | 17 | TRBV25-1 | CASSERHRRDRADTIYF
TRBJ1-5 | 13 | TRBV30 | CAWSPTGNQPQHF
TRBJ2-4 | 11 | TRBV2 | CASTPRTGSYF
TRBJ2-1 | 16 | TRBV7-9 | CASSSGGLAAYNEQFF
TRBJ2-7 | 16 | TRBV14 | CASSKRTSGVPYEQYF
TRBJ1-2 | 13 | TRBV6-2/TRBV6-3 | CASSPQQGNGYTF
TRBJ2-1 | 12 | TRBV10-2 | CASSESGTGQFF
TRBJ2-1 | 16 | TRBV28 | CASSFYGTSSYNEQFF
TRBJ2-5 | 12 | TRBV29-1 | CSVEVLEKTQYF
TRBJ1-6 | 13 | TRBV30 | CAWKGQGVSPLHF
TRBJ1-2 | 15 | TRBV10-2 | CASSESWTGPHGYTF
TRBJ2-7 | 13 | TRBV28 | CASSFLATYEQYF
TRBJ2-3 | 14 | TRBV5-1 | CASSSDYPPDTQYF
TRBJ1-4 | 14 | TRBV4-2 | CASSQDRVNEKLFF
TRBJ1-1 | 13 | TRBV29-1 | CSVQRSMNTEAFF
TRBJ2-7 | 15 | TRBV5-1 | CASSFGGQGSYEQYF
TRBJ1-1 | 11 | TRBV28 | CASSSNSEAFF
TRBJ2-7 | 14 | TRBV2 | CASRVLAGRYEQYF
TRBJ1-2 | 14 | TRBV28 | CASSLAGPAGGYTF
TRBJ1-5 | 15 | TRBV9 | CASSWGQGAGQPQHF
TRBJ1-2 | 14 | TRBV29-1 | CSALEGRGHYGYTF
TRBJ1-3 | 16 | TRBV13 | CASSSSATASGNTIYF
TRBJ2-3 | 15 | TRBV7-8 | CASSLGPSITDTQYF
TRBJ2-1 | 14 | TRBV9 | CASSVGLAGGGQFF
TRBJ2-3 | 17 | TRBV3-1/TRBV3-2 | CASSQERLAQGGDTQYF
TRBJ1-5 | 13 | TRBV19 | CASSWTGGQPQHF
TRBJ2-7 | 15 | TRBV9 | CASSPLAGGYREQYF
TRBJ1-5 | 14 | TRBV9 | CASSTGGRDQPQHF
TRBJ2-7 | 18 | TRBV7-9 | CASSPTDRVPEYAYEQYF
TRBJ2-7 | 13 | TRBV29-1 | CSVEEGISYEQYF
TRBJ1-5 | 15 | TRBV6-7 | CASSHSPFYNQPQHF
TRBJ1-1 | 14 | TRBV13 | CASSLRGMNTEAFF
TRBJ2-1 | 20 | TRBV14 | CASSQDRQTSGRRSYNEQFF
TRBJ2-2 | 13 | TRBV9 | CASSGSNTGELFF
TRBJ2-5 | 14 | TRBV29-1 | CSLSSGGAQETQYF
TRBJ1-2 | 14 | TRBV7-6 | CASSSTIQGHGYTF